What follows are 27 T cell receptor beta chains derived from one specimen sequenced in a study of blood T cells in healthy people across ages. It was with a sample-barcoded 5' primer and a J-beta primer mix that a second PCR of roughly 7 to 12 cycles was run. TCRdb reprocessed the 5' RACE reads via MiXCR and lists one record per CDR3 protein. The table has about 1.8 million distinct CDR3 sequences, around half seen once; the top ten hold less than 2.5%. The specimen sequenced was blood. All receptors come from a woman in her forties in good health.

The rearrangement uses TRBV7-2 and TRBJ2-5; D not resolved. Trimming took 1 base from V and 3 from J, leaving 9 bases between them. CDR3 length equals 14 residues. Germline V gene sequence: CDR1 SGHTA, CDR2 FQGNSA. The DNA of the CDR3 is TGTGCCAGCAGCTTAGACGAGACGGAAGAGACCCAGTACTTC. Residues: CASSLDETEETQYF.

This clonotype has more than one count but fewer than ten. This chain connects TRBV5-1 to TRBJ2-3; 7 bases line up with TRBD1. The V gene's germline CDR1 is SGHRS and CDR2 YFSETQ. This CDR3 has 15 amino acids. J gave up 4 bases and V 0 bases, and 5 bases lay outside the gene matches. The CDR3, as DNA: TGCGCCAGCAGCTTGGTAGGGGGCGCCCCAGATACGCAGTATTTT. Translating it yields CASSLVGGAPDTQYF.

The chain employs TRBV5-1 and TRBJ2-3; D not resolved. The length of the CDR3 is 15 residues. The V end lost 4 bases, the J end lost 6 bases, and 18 bases lay between the germline ends. The germline V gene has CDR1 SGHRS and CDR2 YFSETQ. CDR3 sequence: CASSKGSVHADTQYF. The CDR3 nucleotides are TGCGCCAGCAGCAAAGGCAGCGTACATGCTGATACGCAGTATTTT.

The chain links TRBV6-2 or TRBV6-3 to TRBJ1-1, with no clear D. With 6 bases removed from V and 3 bases from J, the gap between germline ends came to 14 bases. The CDR3 runs to 14 residues. Germline V gives CDR1 MNHEY, CDR2 SVGEGT. CDR3 sequence: CASSPTEVHTEAFF. The CDR3 DNA follows: TGTGCCAGCAGCCCCACTGAAGTCCACACTGAAGCTTTCTTT.

This clonotype was recorded once. The chain has TRBV12-3 or TRBV12-4 and TRBJ2-4; TRBD2 is a possible D gene (5 bases). V lost 5 bases, J lost 12 bases, and 11 bases lay in between. The CDR3 contains 11 residues. The CDR3 loop reads CASSNRLTQYF. The CDR3 nucleotides read TGTGCCAGCAGTAACAGACTAACTCAGTACTTC.

This clonotype has only a few counts. The chain joins TRBV9 to TRBJ2-5, with D unclear. Germline V lookup: CDR1 SGDLS, CDR2 YYNGEE. The CDR3 loop spans 16 amino acids. V was pared by 0 bases and J by 5 bases, with 17 bases between. CDR3 in amino acids: CASSVGIGLAGETQYF. In DNA form, the CDR3 reads TGTGCCAGCAGCGTAGGTATCGGTCTCGCCGGGGAGACCCAGTACTTC.

This clonotype turned up a few times. This sequence joins TRBV20-1 and TRBJ2-3; 7 nucleotides align to TRBD1. Germline trimming cut 3 bases from V and 3 bases from J; bases unmatched to any gene: 6. Germline V gene lookup returns CDR1 DFQATT and CDR2 SNEGSKA (reference sequence). The CDR3 extends over 14 amino acids. The CDR3 nucleotides are TGCAGTGCTAGCACAGGGGTAGCGACAGATACGCAGTATTTT. This encodes CSASTGVATDTQYF.

The rearrangement uses TRBV27 and TRBJ2-5; the match to TRBD2 covers 9 bases. The J segment lost 3 bases and the V segment lost 7 bases, leaving 9 bases of the junction unmatched. CDR3 length equals 15 residues. Germline assignment: CDR1 MNHEY and CDR2 SMNVEV (reference sequence). CDR3 bases: TGTGCCAGCACTGGGACTAGCTTATCAGAAGAGACCCAGTACTTC. Protein: CASTGTSLSEETQYF.

This clonotype showed up just a few times. The genes are TRBV29-1 and TRBJ2-3; D ambiguous. Germline V gene lookup returns CDR1 SQVTM and CDR2 ANQGSEA. The length of the CDR3 is 13 residues. With 2 bases removed from V and 2 bases from J, the gap between germline ends came to 8 bases. CDR3 region: CSVERQATDTQYF. The CDR3 DNA reads as TGCAGCGTTGAACGCCAGGCCACAGATACGCAGTATTTT.

This clonotype was seen more than once but under ten times. Written as DNA, the CDR3 is TGTGCCAGCGGAGGGACATTGGTCTATGGCTACACCTTC. Translated, it gives CASGGTLVYGYTF. The chain has TRBV9 and TRBJ1-2, with D possibly TRBD1 on 6 matching bases. Germline lookup yields CDR1 SGDLS and CDR2 YYNGEE. The CDR3 sequence is 13 residues long. The V gene lost 7 bases and the J gene lost 4 bases, with 14 bases spanning the gap.

This clonotype was found a few times. This chain uses TRBV20-1 with TRBJ2-3, with D possibly matching TRBD1 (5 bases). The CDR3 runs 13 residues. With 3 bases removed from V and 5 bases from J, the gap between germline ends came to 12 bases. Germline CDR1 is DFQATT and CDR2 is SNEGSKA (reference sequence). CDR3 DNA sequence: TGCAGTGCTAGGGCTGGGGCGAGAGATACGCAGTATTTT. Translation gives CSARAGARDTQYF.

The chain recombines TRBV4-3 with TRBJ2-7; 7 positions match TRBD1. V was pared by 2 bases and J by 4 bases, with 5 bases of the junction left unmatched. CDR1 LGHNA and CDR2 YSLEER come from the germline V gene. This CDR3 has 14 residues. CDR3 loop: CASSQRQGYYEQYF. The DNA of the CDR3 is TGCGCCAGCAGCCAAAGACAGGGTTATTACGAGCAGTACTTC.

This chain uses TRBV6-6 with TRBJ2-1; D assignment may be TRBD1 or TRBD2 (5 bases each). From germline, CDR1 is MNHNY and CDR2 SVGAGI (reference sequence). The CDR3 extends over 15 amino acids. Trimming shortened V by 6 bases and J by 0 bases, and 12 bases separated the two germline ends. Here the CDR3 DNA reads TGTGCCAGCAGGAAGGCAGGGACCTCCTACAATGAGCAGTTCTTC. Protein: CASRKAGTSYNEQFF.

This chain uses TRBV15 with TRBJ1-5; D remains unclear. The CDR3 is 13 residues long. Germline V gene sequence: CDR1 LNHNV, CDR2 YYDKDF (reference sequence). V lost 1 base to trimming and J lost 3 bases, with 4 bases between them. The CDR3 protein is CATSRADNQPQHF. The CDR3 DNA reads as TGTGCCACCAGCAGAGCCGACAATCAGCCCCAGCATTTT. Based on the CDR3 plus reference TRBV15 and TRBJ1-5, the full variable domain is DAMVIQNPRYQVTQFGKPVTLSCSQTLNHNVMYWYQQKSSQAPKLLFHYYDKDFNNEADTPDNFQSRRPNTSFCFLDIRSPGLGDTAMYLCATSRADNQPQHFGDGTRLSIL.

The J gene is TRBJ2-5, the V gene TRBV7-8, with TRBD2 identical over 7 bases. There are 16 residues in the CDR3. The germline gives CDR1 SGHVS, CDR2 FQNEAQ. Trimming cost V 6 bases and J 2 bases; bases outside gene matches: 12. The CDR3 region is CASSPLRREEQETQYF. DNA of the CDR3: TGTGCCAGCAGTCCTCTTAGACGGGAGGAGCAAGAGACCCAGTACTTC.

There are a few counts of this clonotype. The chain carries TRBV7-2 and TRBJ2-3, with a weak D call TRBD2 (7 bases). The germline gives CDR1 SGHTA, CDR2 FQGNSA. The CDR3 spans 14 residues. Trimming removed 10 bases at V and 7 bases at J, with 21 bases between. This CDR3 is CATARGGPQNTQYF. As DNA, the CDR3 is TGTGCCACCGCGAGGGGGGGACCACAAAATACGCAGTATTTT.

This sequence joins TRBV20-1 and TRBJ2-3; TRBD1 matches at 9 bases. CDR3 length: 14 residues. In germline, CDR1 is DFQATT, CDR2 SNEGSKA (reference sequence). The V and J ends lost 5 bases and 4 bases, in that order; junction bases with no gene match: 7. The CDR3 is CSAAVTGGPDTQYF. The CDR3 DNA follows: TGCAGTGCTGCCGTCACAGGGGGCCCAGATACGCAGTATTTT.

This clonotype has just a few counts. One end of the junction is discordant with germline, which a read error may explain. CDR3 in DNA: TGTGCCAGCAGTGTAGCGGGGCCCACCTACGAGCAGTACTTC. Translation gives CASSVAGPTYEQYF. The chain uses TRBV12-3 or TRBV12-4 and TRBJ2-7; TRBD2 aligns across 8 bases. There are 14 residues in the CDR3.

This chain connects TRBV6-5 to TRBJ1-5; 9 bases match TRBD1. CDR3 length equals 15 residues. Germline loops: CDR1 MNHEY, CDR2 SVGAGI. V gave up 6 bases and J gave up 7 bases; unmatched junction bases: 10. CDR3 DNA: TGTGCCAGCAGGTCAGGGACAGGGAGTTACCAGCCCCAGCATTTT. This translates into CASRSGTGSYQPQHF.

Regarding this clonotype: The junction does not match germline at one end; this may be a read error. This CDR3 is CASSLGQGTYSYTF. The CDR3, as DNA: TGTGCCAGCAGCCTTGGACAGGGGACCTATAGCTACACCTTC. The genes are TRBV7-8 and TRBJ1-2, with TRBD1 identical over 9 bases. The CDR3 runs to 14 residues. CDR1 SGHVS and CDR2 FQNEAQ come from the germline V gene.

This clonotype was counted between two and nine times. The chain joins TRBV5-1 to TRBJ2-1; 13 nucleotides match TRBD2. Germline assignment: CDR1 SGHRS and CDR2 YFSETQ. The CDR3 is made up of 15 amino acids. Trimming took 4 bases from V and 7 from J; bases not matched to a gene: 5. DNA for the CDR3: TGCGCCAGCAGCACTAGCGGGGGGGCCGGGAATGAGCAGTTCTTC. Translated: CASSTSGGAGNEQFF.

The J gene is TRBJ2-2, the V gene TRBV9; D ambiguous. Trimming removed 1 base from V and 3 bases from J, with 4 bases in between. Germline V gene lookup returns CDR1 SGDLS and CDR2 YYNGEE. The CDR3 covers 13 residues. CDR3 coding DNA: TGTGCCAGCAGCGTAAGGGACACCGGGGAGCTGTTTTTT. It is translated as CASSVRDTGELFF. The full variable domain, in which reference TRBV9 and TRBJ2-2 provide the parts outside the CDR3, is DSGVTQTPKHLITATGQRVTLRCSPRSGDLSVYWYQQSLDQGLQFLIQYYNGEERAKGNILERFSAQQFPDLHSELNLSSLELGDSALYFCASSVRDTGELFFGEGSRLTVL.

V and J are TRBV4-2 and TRBJ2-3; TRBD2 agrees at 10 bases. Germline V gives CDR1 LGHNA, CDR2 YNFKEQ. This CDR3 is built from 18 residues. With 8 bases clipped from V and 2 bases from J, the junction kept 16 bases outside the gene matches. The CDR3 protein is CASGLGLAGADNTDTQYF. In DNA form, the CDR3 reads TGTGCCAGCGGCCTCGGGCTAGCGGGGGCCGACAACACAGATACGCAGTATTTT.

This sequence joins TRBV6-5 and TRBJ2-1; 8 bases align to TRBD1. The germline V gene has CDR1 MNHEY and CDR2 SVGAGI. This CDR3 spans 14 amino acids. The V segment lost 6 bases and the J segment 8 bases; nucleotides outside the gene matches: 9. The CDR3 coding sequence is TGTGCCAGCAGAACATCCGGGACAGGAGATGAGCAGTTCTTC. This encodes CASRTSGTGDEQFF.

This clonotype showed up just a few times. This rearrangement joins TRBV29-1 to TRBJ1-5; D unclear. This CDR3 has 14 residues. Germline V gene lookup returns CDR1 SQVTM and CDR2 ANQGSEA. Trimming took off 4 bases at V and 2 bases at J, with 12 bases between the two ends. The chain's CDR3 is CSVGDPQGNQPQHF. In DNA, the CDR3 is TGCAGCGTTGGAGACCCGCAGGGCAATCAGCCCCAGCATTTT.

The rearrangement joins TRBV24-1 to TRBJ2-1, with D hard to call. Near its end, the DNA agrees better with TRBJ2-7, so the J call may be wrong. The CDR3 totals 13 residues. Germline assignment: CDR1 KGHDR and CDR2 SFDVKD. The CDR3 DNA sequence: TGTGCCACCAGTGGGAGCTCCTACAATGAGCAGTACTTC. Protein product: CATSGSSYNEQYF.

This chain connects TRBV2 to TRBJ1-5, with D tentatively TRBD1 (5 bases). Trimming removed 7 bases from V and 3 bases from J, with 10 bases in between. The CDR3 runs 13 residues. The V gene's germline CDR1 is SNHLY and CDR2 FYNNEI. The CDR3, as DNA: TGTGCCAGCACGACAGAAATCAATCAGCCCCAGCATTTT. It is translated as CASTTEINQPQHF.